This T cell receptor (beta chain) was retrieved from a study of Graves' ophthalmopathy and Graves' hyperthyroidism. Study-level results: Distinction of ophthalmopathy from stable hyperthyroidism by a 13-signature model reached 87.88% sensitivity and more than 65% specificity.

Ophthalmopathy donors' eye disease showed moderate-to-severe activity, CAS of at least 3, NOSPECS of at least 4 and duration under 3 months. Orbital computed tomography, together with clinical symptoms, serum thyroxine, TRAb and thyroid ultrasound, was used for diagnosis. The sequenced template was RNA, covering the TCR beta CDR3 region. The authors performed first-round RT-PCR with HTBI primers and then a second-round multiplex PCR. TCRdb used MiXCR to reprocess the multiplex PCR reads, holding one entry per CDR3 protein. The sample records 150,000 to 200,000 distinct CDR3 sequences, roughly two fifths being singletons. Per the germline V gene, CDR1 is MNHNS and CDR2 is SASEGT. This CDR3 region has 17 residues. V was pared by 2 bases and J by 4 bases, with 15 bases between. There are many counts of this clonotype. The target antigen is unknown.

The clonotype was recovered from a man in his thirties or forties with Graves' ophthalmopathy. This chain joins TRBV6-1 and TRBJ2-6; unclear D gene. The material sequenced was peripheral blood. This CDR3 is CASSEWEGKTGANVLTF. In DNA form, the CDR3 reads TGTGCCAGCAGTGAATGGGAAGGTAAAACCGGGGCCAACGTCCTGACTTTC.